This T cell receptor (beta chain) stems from a study of CD8+ T cells in alopecia areata. Study-level points and caveats: Normal skin's resident alphabeta T cells are also sequenced in scalp samples. Patients shared TCRs less clearly than mice did, possibly for HLA-related reasons. Lesional scalp, especially alopecia totalis/universalis, showed higher clonality than normal scalp.

As concerns this clone: Its cognate antigen is unknown.

CDR1 is SQVTM, CDR2 ANQGSEA, per germline. The CDR3 has 17 residues. Trimming took 0 bases from V and 4 from J; bases not matched to a gene: 12. Sequencing templates came from extracted RNA that was reverse transcribed into cDNA. Generated by immunoSEQ multiplex PCR, the TCRdb table keeps only in-frame clones and is missing some. The data contain fewer than 110,000 clones, roughly 53% of them singletons. Both CD4+ and CD8+ T cells were separated by sorting PBMCs. The V gene is TRBV29-1, the J gene TRBJ1-2, with 9 bases identical to TRBD1. This sequence originates from a human donor in good health. The sample consisted of CD4+ T cells sorted from blood. The CDR3 sequence is CSVEDWGTGGMAYGYTF. CDR3 DNA: TGCAGCGTTGAAGATTGGGGAACAGGGGGCATGGCCTATGGCTACACCTTC.